The 23 T cell receptor beta chains reported below all come from one sample, sequenced in a study of T cells in Graves' hyperthyroidism and ophthalmopathy. Researchers took RNA transcripts and amplified the TCR beta CDR3 regions from them. Researchers ran a first-round RT-PCR on the TCR CDR3 using the HTBI primer set. In TCRdb, the multiplex PCR reads were re-called with MiXCR into one record per CDR3 protein. The table records about 530,000 distinct CDR3 sequences, 17% of them present only once. Material: blood. The receptors derive from a woman aged 18-29 years with Graves' ophthalmopathy.

For the CDR3, the DNA is TGTGCCAGCAGTCTCTTAACGGGTGGACGTGAAAAACTGTTTTTT. This codes for CASSLLTGGREKLFF. This sequence joins TRBV27 and TRBJ1-4, with no clear D. The length of the CDR3 is 15 residues. Trimming left V 5 bases short and J 7 bases short, with 17 bases between. Looked up from germline, CDR1 is MNHEY and CDR2 is SMNVEV (reference sequence).

The CDR3 loop reads CASSQSRTPGNTIYF. In DNA, the CDR3 is TGTGCCAGCAGCCAAAGCCGCACTCCTGGAAACACCATATATTTT. The genes are TRBV14 and TRBJ1-3, with D hard to call. Looked up from germline, CDR1 is SGHDN and CDR2 is FVKESK. The CDR3 runs 15 residues. The ends were cut back, 2 bases at V and 2 bases at J, with 10 bases in the middle.

The chain joins TRBV28 to TRBJ2-7; 9 nucleotides agree with TRBD1. The CDR3 length is 14 residues. V was pared by 5 bases and J by 4 bases, with 6 bases of the junction left unmatched. Germline CDR1 and CDR2: MDHEN and SYDVKM. CDR3 sequence reads: CASSPWGTGYEQYF. The CDR3 nucleotides read TGTGCCAGCAGTCCGTGGGGGACAGGGTACGAGCAGTACTTC.

Here the CDR3 reads CASSSIGTNYEQYF. The CDR3 coding sequence is TGTGCCAGCAGCTCCATAGGGACTAACTACGAGCAGTACTTC. The J gene is TRBJ2-7, the V gene TRBV5-4; 7 bases line up with TRBD2. CDR1 and CDR2 (germline): SGHNT, YYREEE (reference sequence). V lost 3 bases and J lost 3; bases outside the gene matches: 6. The CDR3 covers 14 residues.

The rearrangement joins TRBV7-2 to TRBJ2-2; 7 bases line up with TRBD2. This CDR3 has 17 residues. Germline V gene sequence: CDR1 SGHTA, CDR2 FQGNSA. Trimming removed 2 bases from V and 0 bases from J; junction bases left unmatched: 6. As DNA, the CDR3 is TGTGCCAGCAGCTTATTCCGGGGGGTAGCGAACACCGGGGAGCTGTTTTTT. It yields the protein CASSLFRGVANTGELFF.

This clonotype was detected many times. The chain links TRBV12-5 to TRBJ2-3, with a tentative D call TRBD2 (6 bases). Trimming took off 3 bases at V and 0 bases at J, with 13 bases between the two ends. Germline V gives CDR1 LGHNT, CDR2 FRNRAP. This CDR3 contains 16 residues. CDR3 nucleotide sequence: TGTGCTAGTGGTTTAGGCCTAGCGACTAGCACAGATACGCAGTATTTT. Encoded protein: CASGLGLATSTDTQYF.

The CDR3: CSFVQTFNPLNTEAFF. The CDR3 DNA reads as TGCAGCTTCGTACAGACCTTTAACCCACTGAACACTGAAGCTTTCTTT. The chain combines TRBV29-1 with TRBJ1-1, with D unclear. Trimming removed 8 bases from V and 0 bases from J, with 22 bases in between. The CDR3 covers 16 residues. Germline loops: CDR1 SQVTM, CDR2 ANQGSEA. The whole variable domain, filled in from reference TRBV29-1 and TRBJ1-1, reads SAVISQKPSRDICQRGTSLTIQCQVDSQVTMMFWYRQQPGQSLTLIATANQGSEATYESGFVIDKFPISRPNLTFSTLTVSNMSPEDSSIYLCSFVQTFNPLNTEAFFGQGTRLTVV.

This clonotype was recorded at least ten times. V and J are TRBV7-2 and TRBJ1-1; a possible D gene is TRBD1 (6 bases). The germline V gene encodes CDR1 SGHTA and CDR2 FQGNSA. CDR3 length: 14 residues. V was trimmed by 5 bases and J by 1 base, leaving 11 bases between them. The CDR3 region has the DNA TGTGCCAGCAGCCACGGGACAACGAACACTGAAGCTTTCTTT. It translates to CASSHGTTNTEAFF.

This clonotype was recorded many times. V gene TRBV28 combines with J gene TRBJ1-2, with 7 bases lining up with TRBD1. Germline V gene lookup returns CDR1 MDHEN and CDR2 SYDVKM. CDR3 length equals 14 residues. The V gene end was trimmed by 9 bases and the J gene end by 4 bases; junction bases not matched to a gene: 11. The chain's CDR3 is CASILPGQSYGYTF. As DNA, the CDR3 is TGTGCCAGTATCCTTCCGGGACAGAGCTATGGCTACACCTTC.

CDR3 in amino acids: CASSPQVAYEQYF. CDR3 in DNA: TGTGCCAGCTCCCCCCAGGTGGCCTACGAGCAGTACTTC. The chain joins TRBV6-1 to TRBJ2-7; D gene uncertain. With 8 bases removed from V and 2 bases from J, the gap between germline ends came to 13 bases. The CDR3 is 13 amino acids. Germline loops: CDR1 MNHNS, CDR2 SASEGT.

The sample holds many counts of this clonotype. This chain joins TRBV10-1 and TRBJ2-1, with D perhaps TRBD1 (5 bases). The CDR3 sequence is 13 residues long. V was pared by 4 bases and J by 8 bases, with 12 bases between. The germline CDR1 and CDR2 sequences are WNHNN and SYGVQD (reference sequence). In DNA form, the CDR3 reads TGCGCCAGCAGTGCGGGCAGGGTACATGAGCAGTTCTTC. Translation: CASSAGRVHEQFF.

V is TRBV6-4 and J is TRBJ2-5, with 12 bases matching TRBD1. CDR1 and CDR2 from the germline V gene are MRHNA and SNTAGT. This CDR3 spans 15 amino acids. With V trimmed by 2 bases and J by 4 bases, 2 bases remained unmatched. The CDR3 loop reads CASSDGTGGAETQYF. The CDR3 nucleotides read TGTGCCAGCAGTGACGGGACAGGGGGCGCAGAGACCCAGTACTTC.

This clonotype was observed a few times. This chain uses TRBV11-2 with TRBJ2-7; 12 nucleotides agree with TRBD2. The germline V gene has CDR1 SGHAT and CDR2 FQNNGV. Trimming took 1 base from V and 7 from J; bases not matched to a gene: 11. The CDR3 is 17 amino acids. CDR3 DNA sequence: TGTGCCAGCAGCTTAGGACTAGCGGGAGCGCAGGTCGGGGAGCAGTACTTC. It translates to CASSLGLAGAQVGEQYF.

At least ten counts were recorded for this clonotype. The rearrangement links TRBV7-8 to TRBJ2-7; D call uncertain. V lost 3 bases and J lost 0, with 12 bases in between. CDR3 length equals 15 residues. CDR1 SGHVS and CDR2 FQNEAQ come from the germline V gene. CDR3: CASSFGPESSYEQYF. The CDR3 region has the DNA TGTGCCAGCAGCTTCGGACCCGAAAGCTCCTACGAGCAGTACTTC.

Ten or more counts support this clonotype. This chain links TRBV27 with TRBJ1-4; D is ambiguous. The CDR3 runs to 15 residues. Looked up from germline, CDR1 is MNHEY and CDR2 is SMNVEV (reference sequence). V lost 2 bases, J lost 3 bases, and 10 bases lay in between. This CDR3 is CASSLHPRANEKLFF. CDR3 nucleotide sequence: TGTGCCAGCAGTTTACATCCTCGGGCTAATGAAAAACTGTTTTTT.

This clonotype has just a few counts. The chain employs TRBV5-1 and TRBJ1-1; 8 bases are shared with TRBD1. The V gene end was trimmed by 7 bases and the J gene end by 7 bases; junction bases not matched to a gene: 6. Germline CDR1 SGHRS, CDR2 YFSETQ. The CDR3 runs to 12 residues. CDR3 DNA sequence: TGCGCCAGCGAGGGCGGGACAGGTGAAGCTTTCTTT. It yields the protein CASEGGTGEAFF.

The chain uses TRBV28 and TRBJ1-2; 8 nucleotides agree with TRBD1. The CDR3 is 15 amino acids. The germline CDR1 and CDR2 sequences are MDHEN and SYDVKM. V dropped 5 bases and J dropped 5; count of bases not matched to a gene: 10. CDR3 nucleotide sequence: TGTGCCAGCAGTCAGCCCAGGACAGGGAATTATGGCTACACCTTC. Amino acids: CASSQPRTGNYGYTF.

The CDR3 DNA follows: TGTGCCAGCAGCATCGGGACAGATCCCTACAATGAGCAGTTCTTC. Its translation is CASSIGTDPYNEQFF. This chain joins TRBV9 and TRBJ2-1, with 7 bases that match TRBD1. The CDR3 is made up of 15 amino acids. After removal of 4 bases from V and 2 bases from J, the junction contained 6 bases not matched to a gene. CDR1 is SGDLS, CDR2 YYNGEE, per germline.

This clonotype was seen repeatedly, ten times or more. The chain combines TRBV5-1 with TRBJ1-2; 10 nucleotides match TRBD1. The CDR3 sequence is 15 residues long. With V trimmed by 3 bases and J by 4 bases, 6 bases remained unmatched. Germline CDR1 is SGHRS and CDR2 is YFSETQ. Here the CDR3 reads CASSWADRGTYGYTF. In DNA form, the CDR3 reads TGCGCCAGCAGCTGGGCGGACAGGGGGACCTATGGCTACACCTTC.

This clonotype has a single count. A much larger clone lies one base from this, so it may be a read error. V gene TRBV12-3 or TRBV12-4 combines with J gene TRBJ1-2, with D perhaps TRBD1 (6 bases). Trimming removed 5 bases from V and 3 bases from J, with 13 bases in between. This CDR3 contains 14 residues. The DNA of the CDR3 is TGTGCCAGCAGTCGGACAGCGTTTTACTATGGCTACACCTTC. It encodes CASSRTAFYYGYTF.

This clonotype has ten or more counts. The V and J genes are TRBV10-3 and TRBJ1-1; 9 bases fit TRBD1. V lost 6 bases and J lost 7; bases outside the gene matches: 0. Per the germline V gene, CDR1 is ENHRY and CDR2 is SYGVKD. This CDR3 contains 11 residues. The CDR3 nucleotides are TGTGCCATCAGGGGACAGGGTGAAGCTTTCTTT. This sequence encodes CAIRGQGEAFF.

This clonotype was seen repeatedly, ten times or more. V gene TRBV28 combines with J gene TRBJ2-7; a weak D match, TRBD2 (6 bases). The V end lost 3 bases, the J end lost 6 bases, and 30 bases lay between the germline ends. The germline V gene encodes CDR1 MDHEN and CDR2 SYDVKM. There are 19 residues in the CDR3. The CDR3 loop is CASSFPTPSSAGSLLEQYF. CDR3 bases: TGTGCCAGCAGTTTTCCAACCCCCTCCTCGGCGGGGTCCCTCCTCGAGCAGTACTTC.

The chain uses TRBV13 and TRBJ1-3, with 9 bases matching TRBD1. The CDR3 spans 20 residues. Germline CDR1 and CDR2: PRHDT and FYEKMQ (reference sequence). J lost 0 bases, V lost 5 bases, and 17 bases had no gene match. CDR3 DNA: TGTGCCAGCAGCCAAAAATTCTGGACAGGGGCCCTTACCTCTGGAAACACCATATATTTT. Translation: CASSQKFWTGALTSGNTIYF.